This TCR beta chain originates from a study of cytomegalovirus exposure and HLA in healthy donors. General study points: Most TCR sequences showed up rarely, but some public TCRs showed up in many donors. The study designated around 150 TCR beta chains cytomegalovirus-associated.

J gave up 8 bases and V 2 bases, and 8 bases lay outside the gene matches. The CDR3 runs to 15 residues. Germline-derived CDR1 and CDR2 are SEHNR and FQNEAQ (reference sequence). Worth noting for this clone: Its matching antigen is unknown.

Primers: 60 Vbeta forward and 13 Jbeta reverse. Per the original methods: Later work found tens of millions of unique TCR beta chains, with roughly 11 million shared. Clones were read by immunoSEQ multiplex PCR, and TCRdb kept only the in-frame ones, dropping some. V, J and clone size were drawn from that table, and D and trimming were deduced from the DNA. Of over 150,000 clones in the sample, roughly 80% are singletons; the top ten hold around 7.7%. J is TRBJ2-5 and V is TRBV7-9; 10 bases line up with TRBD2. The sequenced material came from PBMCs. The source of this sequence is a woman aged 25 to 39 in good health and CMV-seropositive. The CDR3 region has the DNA TGTGCCAGCAGCTTAACTTTCCTAGCGGGGGACACCCAGTACTTC. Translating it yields CASSLTFLAGDTQYF.